This TCR beta chain was recorded in a study of T-cell memory formation after mild COVID-19. General study results and limits: Cross-reactive memory seemingly joined, as some responding clones were found in pre-infection memory. Day 15 to 85 contractors were CD4/CD8 balanced; later expanders leaned CD4+. The second-wave clones peaking on day 37 were not confirmed as SARS-CoV-2-specific. Most CD4+ clones that shrank were in CM and EM, while CD8+ ones turned up in EMRA.

In its sample, this clonotype was seen many times. The antigen remains unidentified. The ends were cut back, 7 bases at V and 4 bases at J, with 10 bases in the middle. The CDR3 is 11 residues long. The V gene's germline CDR1 is SQVTM and CDR2 ANQGSEA. TCRdb recomputed calls from the 5' RACE reads with MiXCR, one row per CDR3 protein. The sample yields almost 35,000 distinct CDR3 sequences, 7% to 9.5% seen once. J is TRBJ1-1 and V is TRBV29-1; D perhaps matches TRBD1 (5 bases). The clonotype comes from a man between 18 and 35 years old who had mild COVID-19 (a few samples of this study predate the infection). Cell type and time point are not known. Sequencing was carried out using PBMCs or a T cell subset sorted from them (not recorded which). CDR3 coding DNA: TGCAGCGGACGACAGAGCACTGAAGCTTTCTTT. Its protein product is CSGRQSTEAFF.